This TCR beta chain was recovered during a study of metastatic and nonmetastatic thyroid tumors (TCRdb year 2020). Some background on the complete study: The researchers compared repertoires between peripheral blood samples and tumor or nodule tissue samples from patients with malignant or benign thyroid disease.

Libraries were made using PCR. The instrument given in TCRdb is Illumina HiSeq 4000. High-throughput sequencing was used to profile the TCR beta-chain CDR3 region of every patient. Concerning the study's data processing: A classifier to discriminate distant-metastatic papillary thyroid cancer patients was built from CDR3 differences across clinicopathological groups. To measure repertoire diversity the researchers used the Shannon index, while the Morisita-Horn index served to gauge how similar the tumor and blood repertoires were. In-frame beta chains were kept once TCRdb had trimmed the public reads at Q25 with fastp and called clones with MiXCR. For this entry, the V and J calls and clone size follow TCRdb and not the study's own pipeline. Present in this sample are 2,500 to 3,000 clones, less than 40% of which were seen just once. Roughly a fifth of the sample goes to the ten largest clones. Points on this clone: Its antigen is unknown. Base qualities are missing; no much larger clone stands one base away.

V gives up 4 bases and J gives up 3 bases, and the segment between their germline ends measures 18 bases. The CDR3 covers 16 residues, taking in both the cysteine and the phenylalanine. Only CDR3 DNA is held: 48 bases, read in frame from base 1. CDR1 and CDR2 were assigned from the germline V gene as SGHDN and FVKESK. No treatment had been received by any patient before thyroid surgery. The study retrospectively analysed patient clinical samples collected from the early 2010s to the late 2010s using T-cell receptor beta sequencing. What the research found in general, with its limitations: TCR beta diversity was reported as significantly higher in malignant tumors than in benign nodules, in both blood and tumor samples.

The sample taken for sequencing was tumor tissue. The chain employs TRBV14 and TRBJ1-1, with the identity of the D gene unclear. This clonotype was obtained from a female donor with papillary thyroid cancer or a benign thyroid nodule (not recorded which). Some clones in this sample may be carry-over from other donors' samples. The nucleotide sequence is TGTGCCAGCAGCCCCTCCCAAGCGGGGTTGGACACTGAAGCTTTCTTT. Its protein reads: CASSPSQAGLDTEAFF.